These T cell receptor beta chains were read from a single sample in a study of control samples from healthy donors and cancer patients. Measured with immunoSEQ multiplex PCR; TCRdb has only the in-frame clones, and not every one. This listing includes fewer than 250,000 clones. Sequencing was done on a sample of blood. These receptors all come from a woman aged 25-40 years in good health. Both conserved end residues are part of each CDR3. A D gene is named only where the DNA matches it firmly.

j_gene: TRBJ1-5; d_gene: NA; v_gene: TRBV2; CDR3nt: TGTGCCAGCAAACTGGAAAGTGGGGGGCGGCAGCCCCAGCATTTT; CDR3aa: CASKLESGGRQPQHF
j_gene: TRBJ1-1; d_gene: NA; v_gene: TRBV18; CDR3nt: TGTGCCAGCTCACCAGGGAGGGACACTGAAGCTTTCTTT; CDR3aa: CASSPGRDTEAFF
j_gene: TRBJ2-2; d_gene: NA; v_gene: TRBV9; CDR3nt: TGTGCCAGCAGGAAGGGAGGGGGCGCGACGGGAACCGGGGAGCTGTTTTTT; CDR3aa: CASRKGGGATGTGELFF
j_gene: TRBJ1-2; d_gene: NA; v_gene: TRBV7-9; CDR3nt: TGTGCCAGCAGCCGAACCACCCCGGACTATGGCTACACCTTC; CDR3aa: CASSRTTPDYGYTF
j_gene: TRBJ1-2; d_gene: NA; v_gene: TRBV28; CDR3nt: TGTGCCAGCAGTTACCCGAGGGACACCCAATTCCCGGCGGACTATGGCTACACCTTC; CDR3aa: CASSYPRDTQFPADYGYTF
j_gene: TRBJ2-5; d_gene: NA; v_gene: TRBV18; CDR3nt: TGTGCCAGCTCACCTCTTAGTCCCCCCAGCCTCCAAGAGACCCAGTACTTC; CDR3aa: CASSPLSPPSLQETQYF
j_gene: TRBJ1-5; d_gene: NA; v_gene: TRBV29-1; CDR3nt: TGCAGCGTTGTATTTGGGCAGAGCAAGCCCCAGCATTTT; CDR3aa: CSVVFGQSKPQHF
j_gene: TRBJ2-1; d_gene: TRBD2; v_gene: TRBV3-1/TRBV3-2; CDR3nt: TGTGCCAGCAGCCAAGATCACGGGGGGGCACTCCCCAATGAGCAGTTCTTC; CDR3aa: CASSQDHGGALPNEQFF
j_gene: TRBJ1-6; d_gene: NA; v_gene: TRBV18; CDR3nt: TGTGCCAGCTCACGGACAGATAATTCACCCCTCCACTTT; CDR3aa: CASSRTDNSPLHF
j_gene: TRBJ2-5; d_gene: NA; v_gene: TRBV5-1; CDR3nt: TGCGCCAGCAGCTCTGGCCCATCCAGGGAGACCCAGTACTTC; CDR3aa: CASSSGPSRETQYF
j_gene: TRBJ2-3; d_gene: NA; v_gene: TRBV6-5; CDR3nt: TGTGCCAGCCTCGAGGGTTCTCGGGAATTAGATACGCAGTATTTT; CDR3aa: CASLEGSRELDTQYF
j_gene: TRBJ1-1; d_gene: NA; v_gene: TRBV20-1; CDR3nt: TGCAGTGCTAGGGGCACTGAAGCTTTCTTT; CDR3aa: CSARGTEAFF
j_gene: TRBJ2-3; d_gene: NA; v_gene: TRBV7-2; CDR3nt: TGTGCCAGCAGCTTTTGGGGGGCGGCAGATACGCAGTATTTT; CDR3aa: CASSFWGAADTQYF
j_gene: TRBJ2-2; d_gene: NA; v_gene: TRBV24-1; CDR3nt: TGTGCCACCAGCCTTGAAGCCGGGACGGGCTTGACCGGGGAGCTGTTTTTT; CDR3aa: CATSLEAGTGLTGELFF
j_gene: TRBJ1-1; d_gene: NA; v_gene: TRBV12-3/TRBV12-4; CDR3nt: TGTGCCAGCAGTTTAGGGGGGAACACTGAAGCTTTCTTT; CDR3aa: CASSLGGNTEAFF
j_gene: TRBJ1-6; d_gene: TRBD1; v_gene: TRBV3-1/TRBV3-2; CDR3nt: TGTGCCAGCAGCCAAGGGGACAGGGGACGTTCACCCCTCCACTTT; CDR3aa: CASSQGDRGRSPLHF
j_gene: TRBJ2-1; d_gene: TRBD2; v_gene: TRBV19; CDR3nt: TGTGCCAGTGGCCTAACAGCGGGGGAGGGAAATGAGCAGTTCTTC; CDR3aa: CASGLTAGEGNEQFF
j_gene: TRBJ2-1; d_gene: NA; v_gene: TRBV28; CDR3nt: TGTGCCAGCAGTTTAGGAGGGCTTCCCTACAATGAGCAGTTCTTC; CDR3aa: CASSLGGLPYNEQFF
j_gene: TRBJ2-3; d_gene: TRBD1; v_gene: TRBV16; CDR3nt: TGTGCCAGCGGACAGGCTAGCACAGATACGCAGTATTTT; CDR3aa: CASGQASTDTQYF
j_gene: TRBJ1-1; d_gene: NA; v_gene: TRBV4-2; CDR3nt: TGTGCCAGCAGCCCCGATTATAGCATGAACACTGAAGCTTTCTTT; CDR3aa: CASSPDYSMNTEAFF
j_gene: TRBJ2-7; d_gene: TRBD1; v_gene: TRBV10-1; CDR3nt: TGCGCCAGCAGTGCCGGGACAGGGGAAAGATCACCGTACGAGCAGTACTTC; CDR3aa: CASSAGTGERSPYEQYF
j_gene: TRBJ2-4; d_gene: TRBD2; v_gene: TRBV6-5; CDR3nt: TGTGCCAGCAGTTACACTAGCGGTAAAAACATTCAGTACTTC; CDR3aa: CASSYTSGKNIQYF
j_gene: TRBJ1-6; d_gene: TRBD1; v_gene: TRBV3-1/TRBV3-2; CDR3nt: TGTGCCAGCAGCCGACGGACAGGGTTGGATAATTCACCCCTCCACTTT; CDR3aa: CASSRRTGLDNSPLHF